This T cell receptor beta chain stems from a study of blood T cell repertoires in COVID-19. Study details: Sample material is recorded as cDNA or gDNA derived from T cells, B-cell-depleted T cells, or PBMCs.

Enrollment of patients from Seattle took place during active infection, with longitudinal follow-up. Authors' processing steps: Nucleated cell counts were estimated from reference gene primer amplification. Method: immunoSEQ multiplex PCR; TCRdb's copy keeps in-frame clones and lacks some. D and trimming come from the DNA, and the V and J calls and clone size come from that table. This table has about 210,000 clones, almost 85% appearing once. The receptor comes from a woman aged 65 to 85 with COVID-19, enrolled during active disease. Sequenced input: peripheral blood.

CDR3 amino acids: CASSLLAGGPTEQFF. DNA of the CDR3: TGTGCCAGCAGCTTGTTGGCGGGAGGGCCTACTGAGCAGTTCTTC. The chain uses TRBV5-5 and TRBJ2-1, with TRBD2 matching over 9 bases. The CDR3 spans 15 residues. J gave up 9 bases and V 1 base, and 8 bases lay outside the gene matches. Germline V lookup: CDR1 SGHKS, CDR2 YYEKEE (reference sequence).